One and the same sample provided the 18 T cell receptor beta chains below, sequenced in a study of T cell repertoires in cytomegalovirus infection. The antigens these receptors bind are not known. TCRdb analysed the reads with MiXCR anew, one entry per CDR3 protein. The data contain nearly 700,000 distinct CDR3 sequences, 33% of them seen just once; the ten biggest clones take up over 15%. The sample here was cultured PBMCs, taken from culture after CMV antigen stimulation. The source of these receptors is a human donor in good health (CMV status not recorded). Some clones in this sample may be carry-over from other donors' samples.

The CDR3 DNA is TGTGCCAGCAGTATCGACAGCAACCCCTGGAGAAAACTGTTTTTT. It translates to CASSIDSNPWRKLFF. The chain is built from TRBV12-3 or TRBV12-4 and TRBJ1-4; D may be TRBD1 (5 bases). This CDR3 comprises 15 residues. Deletions cut 5 bases from V and 10 bases from J, with 20 bases between.

This clonotype occurred a few times. The gene calls are TRBV6-2 or TRBV6-3 and TRBJ1-6; D is unresolved. Germline V gene lookup returns CDR1 MNHEY and CDR2 SVGEGT. V was pared by 3 bases and J by 9 bases, with 6 bases between. The CDR3 is 12 residues long. The CDR3 DNA reads TGTGCCAGCAGTTATCCGCTTTCACCCCTCCACTTT. Protein product: CASSYPLSPLHF.

This clonotype has more than one count but fewer than ten. The gene calls are TRBV5-1 and TRBJ2-5; D gene unclear. CDR3 length: 13 amino acids. Deletions cut 4 bases from V and 0 bases from J, with 7 bases between. CDR1 and CDR2 (germline): SGHRS, YFSETQ. The DNA of the CDR3 is TGCGCCAGCAGCGAGGACCACCAAGAGACCCAGTACTTC. Its protein product is CASSEDHQETQYF.

The V gene is TRBV4-1, the J gene TRBJ1-6; D ambiguous. With 0 bases removed from V and 0 bases from J, the gap between germline ends came to 9 bases. The CDR3 contains 17 residues. Looked up from germline, CDR1 is MGHRA and CDR2 is YSYEKL. CDR3 amino acids: CASSQDSYSSYNSPLHF. The CDR3 bases are TGCGCCAGCAGCCAAGATTCGTACAGCTCCTATAATTCACCCCTCCACTTT.

This clonotype came up a few times. This chain joins TRBV5-6 and TRBJ2-7; 8 bases agree with TRBD1. The CDR3 is 15 amino acids. Germline V lookup: CDR1 SGHDT, CDR2 YYEEEE. The J segment lost 0 bases and the V segment lost 0 bases, leaving 2 bases of the junction unmatched. The CDR3 is CASSLVGQASYEQYF. CDR3 nucleotide sequence: TGTGCCAGCAGCTTGGTGGGACAGGCCTCCTACGAGCAGTACTTC.

This clonotype occurred a few times. The CDR3 loop is CASSGGVQFNYGYTF. CDR3 nucleotides: TGTGCCAGCAGTGGCGGAGTACAGTTTAACTATGGCTACACCTTC. The genes are TRBV2 and TRBJ1-2, with D unresolved. The germline gives CDR1 SNHLY, CDR2 FYNNEI. The CDR3 has 15 residues. V dropped 4 bases and J dropped 1 base, with 13 bases sitting between them.

The chain recombines TRBV7-6 with TRBJ2-2, with 7 bases lining up with TRBD2. V lost 1 base, J lost 1 base, and 6 bases stayed unmatched. CDR1 SGHVS and CDR2 FNYEAQ come from the germline V gene. There are 17 residues in the CDR3. The CDR3: CASSLGRGRVNTGELFF. DNA of the CDR3: TGTGCCAGCAGCTTAGGTCGAGGGAGGGTGAACACCGGGGAGCTGTTTTTT.

V gene TRBV12-3 or TRBV12-4 combines with J gene TRBJ1-5; tentatively, D is TRBD1 (5 bases). V was shortened by 4 bases and J by 6 bases, with 13 bases between the two germline ends. The length of the CDR3 is 14 residues. CDR3 nucleotide sequence: TGTGCCAGCAGTTCTTTCGGGGGGGGTCAGCCCCAGCATTTT. Translating gives CASSSFGGGQPQHF.

J is TRBJ1-1 and V is TRBV2; tentatively, D is TRBD1 (5 bases). Germline CDR1 reads SNHLY; CDR2 reads FYNNEI. With 9 bases removed from V and 2 bases from J, the gap between germline ends came to 16 bases. The length of the CDR3 is 14 residues. The CDR3: CARGVVGANTEAFF. For the CDR3, the DNA is TGTGCCAGGGGGGTTGTAGGGGCAAACACTGAAGCTTTCTTT. Looking up the rest from reference TRBV2 and TRBJ1-1 gives the full variable domain: EPEVTQTPSHQVTQMGQEVILRCVPISNHLYFYWYRQILGQKVEFLVSFYNNEISEKSEIFDDQFSVERPDGSNFTLKIRSTKLEDSAMYFCARGVVGANTEAFFGQGTRLTVV.

This clonotype has ten or more counts. The J gene is TRBJ1-5, the V gene TRBV7-2; D is undetermined. CDR1 is SGHTA, CDR2 FQGNSA, per germline. V shed 5 bases and J shed 1 base, with 3 bases lying between them. The CDR3 is 12 amino acids. The CDR3 here is CASSDSNQPQHF. DNA of the CDR3: TGTGCCAGCAGCGACAGCAATCAGCCCCAGCATTTT.

This chain links TRBV7-9 with TRBJ2-3; the D call may be TRBD1 or TRBD2 (6 bases each). With 0 bases removed from V and 2 bases from J, the gap between germline ends came to 12 bases. Germline CDR1 reads SEHNR; CDR2 reads FQNEAQ (reference sequence). CDR3 size: 16 residues. The CDR3 region has the DNA TGTGCCAGCAGCTTAGCGGAGGGGGGCGTCACAGATACGCAGTATTTT. This sequence encodes CASSLAEGGVTDTQYF.

The chain has TRBV7-8 and TRBJ2-3; 8 bases are a match to TRBD2. Germline V lookup: CDR1 SGHVS, CDR2 FQNEAQ. The CDR3 is 14 amino acids. J was trimmed by 3 bases and V by 6 bases; bases with no gene match: 5. Here the CDR3 reads CASSGGRRTDTQYF. The CDR3 region has the DNA TGTGCCAGCAGTGGCGGGAGGAGGACAGATACGCAGTATTTT.

The chain recombines TRBV24-1 with TRBJ2-3; 9 bases fit TRBD1. Germline CDR1 reads KGHDR; CDR2 reads SFDVKD. V dropped 4 bases and J dropped 7; count of bases not matched to a gene: 11. The CDR3 runs 16 residues. The CDR3 loop reads CATSDPGTGRDHTQYF. CDR3 coding DNA: TGTGCCACCAGTGACCCCGGGACAGGGAGGGACCATACGCAGTATTTT.

This clonotype was seen only once. A much larger clone lies one base from this, so it may be a read error. The chain carries TRBV7-2 and TRBJ2-7, with 9 bases identical to TRBD2. The CDR3 consists of 15 residues. Trimming at V came to 5 bases and at J to 5 bases, leaving 10 bases not matched to a gene. Germline CDR1 and CDR2: SGHTA and FQGNSA. The CDR3 reads CASSLSGGLSNEQYF. For the CDR3, the DNA is TGTGCCAGCAGCCTTAGCGGGGGCCTGTCCAACGAGCAGTACTTC.

This clonotype was recorded a few times. The J gene is TRBJ2-7, the V gene TRBV25-1, with D possibly matching TRBD1 (6 bases). CDR3 length: 14 amino acids. Trimming took 11 bases from V and 0 from J, leaving 17 bases between them. Germline lookup yields CDR1 MGHDK and CDR2 SYGVNS. The CDR3 is CASNGDTLSYEQYF. CDR3 DNA: TGTGCCTCCAACGGGGACACCCTCTCCTACGAGCAGTACTTC.

V is TRBV4-2 and J is TRBJ2-2; D remains ambiguous. Deletions cut 5 bases from V and 1 base from J, with 8 bases between. CDR3 length equals 14 residues. Germline CDR1 is LGHNA and CDR2 is YNFKEQ. CDR3 sequence reads: CASSARENTGELFF. The CDR3 region has the DNA TGTGCCAGCAGCGCCAGAGAGAACACCGGGGAGCTGTTTTTT.

This clonotype was observed at least ten times. The chain uses TRBV7-8 and TRBJ1-2; 8 nucleotides match TRBD1. This CDR3 comprises 16 residues. Germline assignment: CDR1 SGHVS and CDR2 FQNEAQ. The V segment lost 2 bases and the J segment 0 bases; nucleotides outside the gene matches: 5. The CDR3 sequence is CASSLSRTGTNYGYTF. CDR3 bases: TGTGCCAGCAGCTTATCCAGGACAGGGACTAACTATGGCTACACCTTC.

This clonotype appeared a few times. CDR3 in amino acids: CASSLGLLSRGDTQYF. CDR3 bases: TGTGCCAGCAGCTTAGGCCTCCTTTCCCGGGGAGATACGCAGTATTTT. The V call is TRBV11-2, the J call TRBJ2-3; a possible D gene is TRBD2 (5 bases). Germline V CDR1 and CDR2: SGHAT, FQNNGV. The V gene lost 1 base and the J gene lost 5 bases, with 16 bases spanning the gap. The CDR3 contains 16 residues. The entire variable domain, with the rest obtained from reference TRBV11-2 and TRBJ2-3, is as follows: EAGVAQSPRYKIIEKRQSVAFWCNPISGHATLYWYQQILGQGPKLLIQFQNNGVVDDSQLPKDRFSAERLKGVDSTLKIQPAKLEDSAVYLCASSLGLLSRGDTQYFGPGTRLTVL.